This TCR beta chain was retrieved from a study of identical twins. Study results and limitations: Models underpredicted monozygotic twin sharing of out-of-frame TCR alpha. Where beta out-of-frame sequences were concerned, excess twin sharing was weaker.

This clonotype was seen repeatedly, ten times or more. Its matching antigen is unknown. Template switching added a universal primer site, and cDNA bore unique molecular identifiers. TCRdb passed the 5' RACE reads through MiXCR, listing each CDR3 protein once. This table holds some 900,000 distinct CDR3 sequences, 12% found once. The CDR3 loop spans 15 amino acids. Looked up from germline, CDR1 is MNHEY and CDR2 is SVGAGI. V was trimmed by 3 bases and J by 0 bases, leaving 11 bases between them. These data were also filed under a second study, of yellow fever vaccine responses in identical twins.

V usage is TRBV6-5 and J usage is TRBJ1-1; D remains unclear. The sequencing sample was made of PBMCs. This receptor was obtained from a woman between 18 and 30 years old in good health. CDR3 in amino acids: CASSYFGVMNTEAFF. The CDR3 DNA sequence: TGTGCCAGCAGTTATTTTGGGGTAATGAACACTGAAGCTTTCTTT.